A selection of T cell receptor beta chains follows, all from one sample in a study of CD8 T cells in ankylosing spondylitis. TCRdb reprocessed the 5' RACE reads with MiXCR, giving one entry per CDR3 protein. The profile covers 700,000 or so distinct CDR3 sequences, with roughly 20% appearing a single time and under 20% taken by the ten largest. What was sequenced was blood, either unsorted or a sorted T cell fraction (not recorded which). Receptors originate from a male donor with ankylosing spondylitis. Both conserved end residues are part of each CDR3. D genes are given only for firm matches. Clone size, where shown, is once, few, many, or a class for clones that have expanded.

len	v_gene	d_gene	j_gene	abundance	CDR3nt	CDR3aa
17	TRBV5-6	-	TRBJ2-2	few	TGTGCCAGCAGCTTAGGCGGTCCAGCGGTGAACACCGGGGAGCTGTTTTTT	CASSLGGPAVNTGELFF
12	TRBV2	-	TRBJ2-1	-	TGTGCCAGCAGTTTGGTTGAGAGAGGGCAGTTCTTC	CASSLVERGQFF
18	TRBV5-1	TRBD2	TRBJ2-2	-	TGCGCCCGCAGTAGAGGACATAGCGGGAGGTCGAACACCGGGGAGCTGTTTTTT	CARSRGHSGRSNTGELFF
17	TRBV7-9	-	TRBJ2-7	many	TGTGCCAGCAGCTTTTCCCCCCTTTGGGATATGGGCAACGAGCAGTACTTC	CASSFSPLWDMGNEQYF
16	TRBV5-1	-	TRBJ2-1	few	TGCGCCAGCAGCTTGGAAGGGACATATCTTGGCAATGAGCAGTTCTTC	CASSLEGTYLGNEQFF
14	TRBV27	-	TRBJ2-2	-	TGTGCCAGCGCTTTTAGGGAAAACACCGGGGAGCTGTTTTTT	CASAFRENTGELFF
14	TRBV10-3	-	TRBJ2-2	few	TGTGCCACCGGGACGGCGGCGAACACCGGGGAGCTGTTTTTT	CATGTAANTGELFF
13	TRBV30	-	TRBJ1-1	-	TGTGCCTGGAGCATACGGGGGGACACTGAAGCTTTCTTT	CAWSIRGDTEAFF
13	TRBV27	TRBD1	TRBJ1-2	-	TGTGCCAGCAGAAGGACAGGGGAAAATGGCTACACCTTC	CASRRTGENGYTF
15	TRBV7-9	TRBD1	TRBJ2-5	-	TGTGCCAGCAGCCCCTCGGCAGGGGGACAAGAGACCCAGTACTTC	CASSPSAGGQETQYF
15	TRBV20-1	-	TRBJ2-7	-	TGCAGTGCTAGAGATTGGGCGGGCTCTTCCTACGAGCAGTACTTC	CSARDWAGSSYEQYF
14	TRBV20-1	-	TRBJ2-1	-	TGCAGTGCTGGGGACGACCGGTCCTACAATGAGCAGTTCTTC	CSAGDDRSYNEQFF
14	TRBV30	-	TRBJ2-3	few	TGTGCCTGGGCTTGGACAGCTAACACAGATACGCAGTATTTT	CAWAWTANTDTQYF
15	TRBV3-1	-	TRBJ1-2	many	TGTGCCAGCAGCCAAGGCAAGACGATGAACTATGGCTACACCTTC	CASSQGKTMNYGYTF
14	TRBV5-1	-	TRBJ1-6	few	TGCGCCAGCAGCTTTACTGGGCCAAATTCACCCCTCCACTTT	CASSFTGPNSPLHF
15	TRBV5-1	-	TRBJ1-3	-	TGCGCCAGCAGCTTGGATCTAGCAGGAGGAAACACCATATATTTT	CASSLDLAGGNTIYF
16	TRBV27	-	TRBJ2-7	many	TGTGCCAGCAGTTTAATCCTAGAGGAGGGCCCTAACGAGCAGTACTTC	CASSLILEEGPNEQYF
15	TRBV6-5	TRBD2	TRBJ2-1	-	TGTGCCAGCAGTTATCGAGCGGGGAACTACAATGAGCAGTTCTTC	CASSYRAGNYNEQFF
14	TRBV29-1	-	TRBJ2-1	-	TGCAGCGTTGAGGGTCGGCGGAATTACAATGAGCAGTTCTTC	CSVEGRRNYNEQFF
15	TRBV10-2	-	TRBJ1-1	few	TGCGCCAGCAGTGAGTCTGGCAGACGGGGGTCTGAAGCTTTCTTT	CASSESGRRGSEAFF
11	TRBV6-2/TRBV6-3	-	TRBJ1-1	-	TGTGCCAGCAGTGGAGCCACTGAAGCTTTCTTT	CASSGATEAFF
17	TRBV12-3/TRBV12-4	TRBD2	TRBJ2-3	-	TGTGCCAGCAGTTCCCTTGCGGGGGGGAAAGGCGCAGATACGCAGTATTTT	CASSSLAGGKGADTQYF
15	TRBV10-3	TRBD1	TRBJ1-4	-	TGTGCCATCAGTGAGACTGACAGGGCCACTGAAAAACTGTTTTTT	CAISETDRATEKLFF
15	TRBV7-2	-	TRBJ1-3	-	TGTGCCAGCAGCTCCGGGGCAGCACCTGGAGACACCATATATTTT	CASSSGAAPGDTIYF
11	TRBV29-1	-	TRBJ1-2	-	TGCAGCGTTGCGGCGGGGTATGGCTACACCTTC	CSVAAGYGYTF
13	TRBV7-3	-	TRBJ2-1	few	TGTGCCAGCAGCTTATGGGTTGCGGATGAGCAGTTCTTC	CASSLWVADEQFF
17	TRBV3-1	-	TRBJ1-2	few	TGTGCCAGCAGCCGTTCGCGGGTGGCCGGAAGGACCTATGGCTACACCTTC	CASSRSRVAGRTYGYTF
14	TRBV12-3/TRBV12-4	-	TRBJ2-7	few	TGTGCCAGCAGTTTACCGCCCCGACGTAACGAGCAGTACTTC	CASSLPPRRNEQYF
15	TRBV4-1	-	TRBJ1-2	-	TGCGCCAGCAGCCAAGCTTTAGACAGGTCGTATGGCTACACCTTC	CASSQALDRSYGYTF
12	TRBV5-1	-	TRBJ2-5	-	TGCGCCAGCTGTCGAGTCCAAGAGACCCAGTACTTC	CASCRVQETQYF
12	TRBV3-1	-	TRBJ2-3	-	TGTGCCAGCAGCCAACCGGGGTCAGCGCAGTATTTT	CASSQPGSAQYF
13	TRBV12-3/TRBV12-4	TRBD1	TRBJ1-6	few	TGTGCCAGCAACGGACAGGCGAATTCACCCCTCCACTTT	CASNGQANSPLHF
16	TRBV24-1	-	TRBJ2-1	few	TGTGCCACCAGTGAACCCGGGACCCCCTCCTACAATGAGCAGTTCTTC	CATSEPGTPSYNEQFF
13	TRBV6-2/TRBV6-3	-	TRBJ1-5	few	TGTGCCAGCCGTGTGGACAACAATCAGCCCCAGCATTTT	CASRVDNNQPQHF
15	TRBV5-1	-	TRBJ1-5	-	TGCGCCAGCAGGAAGGGGGGGGAGGGCAATCAGCCCCAGCATTTT	CASRKGGEGNQPQHF
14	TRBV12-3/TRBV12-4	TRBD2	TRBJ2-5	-	TGTGCCAGCAGTCAAGCGGGAGCGGGAGAGACCCAGTACTTC	CASSQAGAGETQYF
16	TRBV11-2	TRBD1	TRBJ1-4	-	TGTGCCAGCAGCGCCGGACAGGGGGCAACTAATGAAAAACTGTTTTTT	CASSAGQGATNEKLFF
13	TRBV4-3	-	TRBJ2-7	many	TGCGCCAGCAGCCAAGATCCCGAGTACGAGCAGTACTTC	CASSQDPEYEQYF
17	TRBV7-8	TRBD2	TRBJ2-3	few	TGTGCCAGCAGCCGAGGACTAGCGGGGGCCCGCACAGATACGCAGTATTTT	CASSRGLAGARTDTQYF